One and the same sample provided the 32 T cell receptor beta chains below, sequenced in a study of beta chain features in type 1 diabetes. Expressed TCRB transcripts were sequenced because the entire RNA isolate underwent reverse transcription. TCRdb's copy holds only in-frame clones and misses some; the assay was immunoSEQ multiplex PCR. Among about 220,000 clones listed, approximately 11% were seen once. The sequencing input was central memory CD4+ T cells from blood. The receptors come from a man aged 18-30 years in good health.

This clone was observed a few times. The chain carries TRBV29-1 and TRBJ1-3; no firm D call. The CDR3 is 13 amino acids. The V gene lost 1 base and the J gene lost 1 base, with 5 bases spanning the gap. Germline CDR1 is SQVTM and CDR2 is ANQGSEA. DNA of the CDR3: TGCAGCGTTGAAGCAGCATCTGGAAACACCATATATTTT. Its translation is CSVEAASGNTIYF.

The rearrangement uses TRBV19 and TRBJ2-5; 11 bases are shared with TRBD1. The CDR3 covers 16 residues. Germline V CDR1 and CDR2: LNHDA, SQIVND (reference sequence). Losses at the gene ends were 5 bases for V and 4 bases for J; bases not matched to a gene: 9. The CDR3 sequence is CASSSRTGGVIETQYF. The CDR3 bases are TGTGCCAGTAGTTCACGGACAGGGGGCGTTATAGAGACCCAGTACTTC.

A few counts support this clone. The chain has TRBV5-4 and TRBJ2-5; D is tentatively TRBD1 or TRBD2 (6 bases each). The CDR3 totals 13 residues. The germline V and J ends were trimmed by 4 bases and 5 bases, with 12 bases remaining between them. From germline, CDR1 is SGHNT and CDR2 YYREEE (reference sequence). CDR3 region: CASSETGTETQYF. For the CDR3, the DNA is TGTGCCAGCAGCGAAACAGGGACTGAGACCCAGTACTTC.

This clone appeared many times. The V call is TRBV29-1, the J call TRBJ2-7; a weak D match, TRBD2 (6 bases). The germline CDR1 and CDR2 sequences are SQVTM and ANQGSEA. This CDR3 is 11 amino acids long. Trimming removed 4 bases at V and 4 bases at J, with 8 bases between. DNA of the CDR3: TGCAGCGTTGGGGACTTATACGAGCAGTACTTC. The encoded protein is CSVGDLYEQYF.

A few counts support this clone. The chain uses TRBV4-3 and TRBJ1-5; maybe TRBD1 (5 bases). Germline V gives CDR1 LGHNA, CDR2 YSLEER. CDR3 length: 13 residues. V shed 0 bases and J shed 6 bases, with 6 bases lying between them. CDR3 residues: CASSQEGGQPQHF. The CDR3 DNA reads TGCGCCAGCAGCCAAGAGGGGGGTCAGCCCCAGCATTTT.

This clone was detected a few times. The rearrangement uses TRBV30 and TRBJ1-3; no clear D gene. With 0 bases removed from V and 2 bases from J, the gap between germline ends came to 8 bases. The CDR3 spans 14 residues. Germline assignment: CDR1 GTSNPN and CDR2 SVGIG (reference sequence). CDR3 sequence: CAWSVSRPGNTIYF. The DNA for the CDR3 is TGTGCCTGGAGTGTATCCAGGCCTGGAAACACCATATATTTT. The full variable domain, completed using reference TRBV30 and TRBJ1-3, is SQTIHQWPATLVQPVGSPLSLECTVEGTSNPNLYWYRQAAGRGLQLLFYSVGIGQISSEVPQNLSASRPQDRQFILSSKKLLLSDSGFYLCAWSVSRPGNTIYFGEGSWLTVV.

J is TRBJ2-3 and V is TRBV7-8; no clear D. Trimming removed 2 bases from V and 1 base from J, with 13 bases in between. Germline values: CDR1 SGHVS, CDR2 FQNEAQ. The CDR3 is 16 residues long. The CDR3 loop reads CASSLTWSSGTDTQYF. Here the CDR3 DNA reads TGTGCCAGCAGCTTAACTTGGTCCAGCGGCACAGATACGCAGTATTTT.

This clone has just a few counts. This chain links TRBV9 with TRBJ1-5; D is undetermined. Germline V lookup: CDR1 SGDLS, CDR2 YYNGEE. This CDR3 comprises 14 residues. V lost 0 bases, J lost 2 bases, and 6 bases lay in between. CDR3: CASSVDWGNQPQHF. DNA for the CDR3: TGTGCCAGCAGCGTAGATTGGGGCAATCAGCCCCAGCATTTT.

This clone was found a few times. The chain employs TRBV5-1 and TRBJ2-5, with D maybe TRBD1 (5 bases). V lost 0 bases, J lost 2 bases, and 8 bases lay in between. Germline V gene data show CDR1 as SGHRS and CDR2 as YFSETQ. There are 14 residues in the CDR3. CDR3 sequence: CASSLETGQETQYF. Here the CDR3 DNA reads TGCGCCAGCAGCTTGGAAACAGGTCAAGAGACCCAGTACTTC.

This chain links TRBV12-5 with TRBJ2-1; TRBD1 is a possible D gene (7 bases). Germline V gives CDR1 LGHNT, CDR2 FRNRAP. V was shortened by 7 bases and J by 5 bases, with 15 bases between the two germline ends. The CDR3 consists of 14 residues. DNA of the CDR3: TGTGCTAGTGACCCCCAGGGGGGCGACAATGAGCAGTTCTTC. Translated: CASDPQGGDNEQFF.

This chain joins TRBV4-2 and TRBJ2-1; the D gene could be TRBD1 or TRBD2 (5 bases each). This CDR3 region has 13 residues. Germline V gives CDR1 LGHNA, CDR2 YNFKEQ. Between the trimmed V and J ends, which lost 0 bases and 13 bases, there was a span of 13 bases. CDR3 sequence reads: CASSQEDGTNQFF. CDR3 nucleotide sequence: TGTGCCAGCAGCCAAGAGGACGGGACGAACCAGTTCTTC.

This clone has more than one count but fewer than ten. CDR3 in amino acids: CASSYEGQGYNEQFF. As DNA, the CDR3 is TGTGCCAGCAGCTATGAGGGACAGGGCTACAATGAGCAGTTCTTC. The chain carries TRBV7-2 and TRBJ2-1; 9 bases match TRBD1. CDR3 length: 15 amino acids. CDR1 and CDR2 (germline): SGHTA, FQGNSA. J gave up 3 bases and V 4 bases, and 4 bases lay outside the gene matches.

This clone was detected many times. The chain combines TRBV19 with TRBJ1-1, with D unresolved. The CDR3 extends over 15 amino acids. Deletions cut 5 bases from V and 0 bases from J, with 13 bases between. The germline CDR1 and CDR2 sequences are LNHDA and SQIVND (reference sequence). As DNA, the CDR3 is TGTGCCAGTAGTGGGATAGGGTGGATGAACACTGAAGCTTTCTTT. Its translation is CASSGIGWMNTEAFF.

In its sample, this clone was seen a few times. The chain joins TRBV15 to TRBJ2-5, with unresolved D. The CDR3 is 13 amino acids. Trimming removed 1 base from V and 1 base from J, with 4 bases in between. Germline values: CDR1 LNHNV, CDR2 YYDKDF (reference sequence). The DNA for the CDR3 is TGTGCCACCAGCAGAGGGACCCAAGAGACCCAGTACTTC. Translated, it gives CATSRGTQETQYF.

A note on this clone: Its ends do not fully match the called genes, so a read error is possible. V gene TRBV7-7 combines with J gene TRBJ2-1; 7 positions agree with TRBD2. The CDR3 consists of 15 residues. CDR1 is SSHAT and CDR2 is FNYEAQ in the germline V gene (reference sequence). The CDR3 DNA sequence: TGTGCTAGCAGCCCCGGGAGGAGCTCCTACAATGAGCAGTTCTTC. It codes for CASSPGRSSYNEQFF.

This clone was seen repeatedly, ten times or more. The rearrangement joins TRBV4-2 to TRBJ2-1; D gene uncertain. The germline gives CDR1 LGHNA, CDR2 YNFKEQ. There are 16 residues in the CDR3. The V end lost 7 bases, the J end lost 5 bases, and 21 bases lay between the germline ends. DNA of the CDR3: TGTGCCAGCAAAGGTCGCTCTGGAATCGGAGACAATGAGCAGTTCTTC. As protein: CASKGRSGIGDNEQFF.

The gene calls are TRBV7-9 and TRBJ2-5; the match to TRBD2 covers 10 bases. The trim removed 3 bases at V and 2 bases at J, leaving 6 bases unmatched. This CDR3 contains 16 residues. Germline CDR1 is SEHNR and CDR2 is FQNEAQ (reference sequence). In nucleotides, the CDR3 is TGTGCCAGCAGCTTGCCTAGCGGGGGAGGGCAAGAGACCCAGTACTTC. It yields the protein CASSLPSGGGQETQYF.

This clone has a handful of counts. This chain joins TRBV30 and TRBJ1-3; no reliable D call. V was clipped by 1 base and J by 0 bases, with 7 bases between them. This CDR3 spans 14 amino acids. Germline V gene lookup returns CDR1 GTSNPN and CDR2 SVGIG (reference sequence). The CDR3 is CAWSEQSSGNTIYF. CDR3 DNA sequence: TGTGCCTGGAGTGAGCAGAGCTCTGGAAACACCATATATTTT. Looking up the rest from reference TRBV30 and TRBJ1-3 gives the full variable domain: SQTIHQWPATLVQPVGSPLSLECTVEGTSNPNLYWYRQAAGRGLQLLFYSVGIGQISSEVPQNLSASRPQDRQFILSSKKLLLSDSGFYLCAWSEQSSGNTIYFGEGSWLTVV.

This clone was observed a handful of times. The genes are TRBV7-2 and TRBJ2-3; D is uncertain. From germline, CDR1 is SGHTA and CDR2 FQGNSA. This CDR3 comprises 12 residues. V dropped 5 bases and J dropped 4 bases, with 7 bases sitting between them. The CDR3 DNA follows: TGTGCCAGCAGCATGTCCCCAGATACGCAGTATTTT. It codes for CASSMSPDTQYF.

V and J are TRBV9 and TRBJ2-1; 8 bases agree with TRBD2. With V trimmed by 0 bases and J by 4 bases, 6 bases remained unmatched. The germline gives CDR1 SGDLS, CDR2 YYNGEE. The CDR3 length is 16 residues. The CDR3 sequence is CASSVASGGRYNEQFF. The CDR3 bases are TGTGCCAGCAGCGTAGCCAGCGGGGGACGGTACAATGAGCAGTTCTTC.

This clone was detected only a few times. The genes are TRBV6-5 and TRBJ2-3; 7 bases match TRBD1. This CDR3 spans 12 amino acids. Germline V gene data show CDR1 as MNHEY and CDR2 as SVGAGI. With V trimmed by 8 bases and J by 8 bases, 7 bases remained unmatched. The CDR3 DNA follows: TGTGCCAGCCAACTTAACAGGGGTACGCAGTATTTT. Protein sequence: CASQLNRGTQYF.

This clone was seen a handful of times. CDR3 sequence reads: CASSRTGGQLFF. The CDR3 coding sequence is TGTGCCAGCAGTCGGACAGGGGGTCAACTGTTTTTT. The chain recombines TRBV6-5 with TRBJ1-4, with TRBD1 matching over 10 bases. Germline lookup yields CDR1 MNHEY and CDR2 SVGAGI. The CDR3 has 12 residues. With 5 bases clipped from V and 12 bases from J, the junction kept 3 bases outside the gene matches.

This rearrangement joins TRBV27 to TRBJ2-2, with 8 nucleotides matching TRBD1. The CDR3 is made up of 16 amino acids. V shed 4 bases and J 1 base; nucleotides not matched to a gene: 5. Germline V gene lookup returns CDR1 MNHEY and CDR2 SMNVEV (reference sequence). The CDR3 region has the DNA TGTGCCAGCAGTTATTACGGGACAGGGAACACCGGGGAGCTGTTTTTT. Translating gives CASSYYGTGNTGELFF.

This clone was found a few times. This chain joins TRBV28 and TRBJ2-6; D remains unclear. This CDR3 is built from 13 residues. The germline V and J ends were trimmed by 2 bases and 4 bases, with 3 bases remaining between them. Per the germline V gene, CDR1 is MDHEN and CDR2 is SYDVKM. For the CDR3, the DNA is TGTGCCAGCAGTTTAGCCGGGGCCAACGTCCTGACTTTC. Protein: CASSLAGANVLTF.

The genes are TRBV10-3 and TRBJ2-1, with TRBD2 matching 8 bases. Germline CDR1 reads ENHRY; CDR2 reads SYGVKD. The CDR3 consists of 15 residues. V gave up 7 bases and J gave up 3 bases; unmatched junction bases: 8. CDR3 amino acids: CAIKQSGSIYNEQFF. DNA of the CDR3: TGTGCCATCAAACAAAGCGGGAGTATCTACAATGAGCAGTTCTTC.

This chain joins TRBV2 and TRBJ1-4; 8 bases fit TRBD1. With V trimmed by 5 bases and J by 6 bases, 5 bases remained unmatched. Germline V lookup: CDR1 SNHLY, CDR2 FYNNEI. The CDR3 runs to 14 residues. CDR3 protein: CASSTGGEHEKLFF. In DNA form, the CDR3 reads TGTGCCAGCAGTACAGGGGGAGAACATGAAAAACTGTTTTTT. The variable domain in full, completed from reference TRBV2 and TRBJ1-4, reads EPEVTQTPSHQVTQMGQEVILRCVPISNHLYFYWYRQILGQKVEFLVSFYNNEISEKSEIFDDQFSVERPDGSNFTLKIRSTKLEDSAMYFCASSTGGEHEKLFFGSGTQLSVL.

This clone was picked up a small number of times. This chain uses TRBV10-3 with TRBJ2-7, with D perhaps assigned TRBD1 or TRBD2 (7 bases each). This CDR3 contains 15 residues. Per the germline V gene, CDR1 is ENHRY and CDR2 is SYGVKD. With 1 base removed from V and 2 bases from J, the gap between germline ends came to 12 bases. As DNA, the CDR3 is TGTGCCATCAGTGAGTGGGAGGGGGCTGCCTACGAGCAGTACTTC. This translates into CAISEWEGAAYEQYF.

This clone was detected only a few times. CDR3 sequence (DNA): TGCAGCGTTACTAGCGGGAGCCCCGGGGAGCTGTTTTTT. Protein product: CSVTSGSPGELFF. The chain recombines TRBV29-1 with TRBJ2-2; 11 positions match TRBD2. The germline V gene encodes CDR1 SQVTM and CDR2 ANQGSEA. The CDR3 runs 13 residues. Trimming cost V 5 bases and J 6 bases; bases outside gene matches: 2.

The genes are TRBV5-1 and TRBJ2-6; D remains ambiguous. Germline values: CDR1 SGHRS, CDR2 YFSETQ. CDR3 length: 16 amino acids. V was pared by 0 bases and J by 3 bases, with 10 bases between. Here the CDR3 reads CASSLATGNGANVLTF. DNA of the CDR3: TGCGCCAGCAGCTTGGCCACGGGTAATGGGGCCAACGTCCTGACTTTC.

This clone was detected many times. The rearrangement uses TRBV5-1 and TRBJ2-1, with TRBD2 identical over 7 bases. The V and J ends lost 4 bases and 10 bases, in that order; junction bases with no gene match: 14. The germline V gene encodes CDR1 SGHRS and CDR2 YFSETQ. The CDR3 length is 15 residues. CDR3 sequence reads: CASSMALADLSEQFF. In DNA, the CDR3 is TGCGCCAGCAGCATGGCGCTAGCGGACTTGAGCGAGCAGTTCTTC.

This clone has at least ten counts. The chain has TRBV28 and TRBJ2-7; tentatively, D is TRBD2 (6 bases). Germline assignment: CDR1 MDHEN and CDR2 SYDVKM. This CDR3 contains 12 residues. Trimming stripped 6 bases from V and 4 bases from J, with 10 bases between. As DNA, the CDR3 is TGTGCCAGCAGAAGCGGGTGGTACGAGCAGTACTTC. Protein: CASRSGWYEQYF.

This clone occurred many times. The CDR3 loop is CASSLSGRAADTQYF. The CDR3 region has the DNA TGTGCCAGCAGTTTGAGCGGGAGGGCCGCAGATACGCAGTATTTT. The chain has TRBV28 and TRBJ2-3, with TRBD2 matching over 10 bases. The germline V gene has CDR1 MDHEN and CDR2 SYDVKM. The CDR3 loop spans 15 amino acids. Germline trimming cut 3 bases from V and 4 bases from J; bases unmatched to any gene: 4. The full variable domain, its missing parts supplied by reference TRBV28 and TRBJ2-3, is DVKVTQSSRYLVKRTGEKVFLECVQDMDHENMFWYRQDPGLGLRLIYFSYDVKMKEKGDIPEGYSVSREKKERFSLILESASTNQTSMYLCASSLSGRAADTQYFGPGTRLTVL.